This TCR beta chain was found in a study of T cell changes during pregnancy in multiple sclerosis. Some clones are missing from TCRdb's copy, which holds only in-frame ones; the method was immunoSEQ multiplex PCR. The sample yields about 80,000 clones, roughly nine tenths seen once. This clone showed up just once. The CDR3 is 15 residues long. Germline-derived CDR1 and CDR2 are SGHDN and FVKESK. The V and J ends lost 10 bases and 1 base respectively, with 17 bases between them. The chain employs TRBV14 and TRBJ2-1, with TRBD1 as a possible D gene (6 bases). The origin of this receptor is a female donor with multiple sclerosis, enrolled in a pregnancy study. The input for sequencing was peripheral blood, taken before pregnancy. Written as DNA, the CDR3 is TGTGCCACCTCGCTCCGTGACAGGTCCTACAATGAGCAGTTCTTC. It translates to CATSLRDRSYNEQFF. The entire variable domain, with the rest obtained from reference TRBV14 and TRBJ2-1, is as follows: EAGVTQFPSHSVIEKGQTVTLRCDPISGHDNLYWYRRVMGKEIKFLLHFVKESKQDESGMPNNRFLAERTGGTYSTLKVQPAELEDSGVYFCATSLRDRSYNEQFFGPGTRLTVL.